The present TCR beta chain was sequenced within a study of blood T cell repertoires in COVID-19. Across the whole study: PBMCs, B-cell-depleted T cells, or T cells were the source of the cDNA or gDNA that made up the material.

TCRdb's copy holds only in-frame clones and misses some; the assay was immunoSEQ multiplex PCR. The sample shows about 200,000 clones, 85% to 90% of them seen only once. Germline trimming cut 3 bases from V and 4 bases from J; bases unmatched to any gene: 4. Germline lookup yields CDR1 SGDLS and CDR2 YYNGEE. The CDR3 runs to 14 residues. Each participant's cohort was designated according to participant-reported clinical history. This clonotype was obtained from a man younger than 45 who had recovered from COVID-19. Sequenced material: PBMCs or T cells enriched from blood (not recorded which). The chain carries TRBV9 and TRBJ1-3; TRBD1 aligns across 7 bases. CDR3 bases: TGTGCCAGCAGCGGCCAGGGGGGAGGAAACACCATATATTTT. Translating it yields CASSGQGGGNTIYF.